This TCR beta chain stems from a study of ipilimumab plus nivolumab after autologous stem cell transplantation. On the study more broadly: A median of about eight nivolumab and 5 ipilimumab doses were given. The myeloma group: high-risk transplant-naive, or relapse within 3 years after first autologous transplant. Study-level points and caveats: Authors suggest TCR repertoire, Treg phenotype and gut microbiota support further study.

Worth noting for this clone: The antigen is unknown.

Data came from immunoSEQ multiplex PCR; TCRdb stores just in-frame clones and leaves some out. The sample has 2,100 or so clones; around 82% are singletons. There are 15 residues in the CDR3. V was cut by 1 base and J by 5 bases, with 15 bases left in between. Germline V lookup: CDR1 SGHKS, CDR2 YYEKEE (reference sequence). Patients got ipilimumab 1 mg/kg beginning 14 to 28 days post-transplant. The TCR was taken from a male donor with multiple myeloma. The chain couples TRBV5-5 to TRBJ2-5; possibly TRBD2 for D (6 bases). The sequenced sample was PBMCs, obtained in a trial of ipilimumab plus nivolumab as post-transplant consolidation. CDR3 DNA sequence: TGTGCCAGCAGCTTGAGTGGCGGGAAGGGGGAGACCCAGTACTTC. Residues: CASSLSGGKGETQYF.